This T cell receptor beta chain was profiled in a study of CD8+CD57+ T cells in acquired aplastic anemia. Study background: Average DNA yield from sorted CD4+ and CD8+ cells was roughly 3 ug. Study-level points and caveats: Patients and controls had CD8+ Simpson's diversity values that were not significantly distinct.

This clonotype occurred many times. The antigen remains unidentified. Profiling that covered TCR beta VDJ and CDR3 relied on genomic DNA as its template. TCRdb re-called the reads with MiXCR, one entry per CDR3 protein. The table lists under 150,000 distinct CDR3 sequences, roughly 40% of them singletons. Germline loops: CDR1 SGHRS, CDR2 YFSETQ. This CDR3 has 14 amino acids. Trimming at V came to 7 bases and at J to 6 bases, leaving 9 bases not matched to a gene. Sequences were obtained from sorted CD4+, CD8+, or CD8+CD57+ T cells (not recorded which) from PBMCs. This TCR was recovered from a human donor in good health, serving as a control. This chain uses TRBV5-1 with TRBJ1-2; 10 bases align to TRBD1. As DNA, the CDR3 is TGCGCCAGCGGGGAAGGGACAGGGGTTGATGGCTACACCTTC. Translated, it gives CASGEGTGVDGYTF.